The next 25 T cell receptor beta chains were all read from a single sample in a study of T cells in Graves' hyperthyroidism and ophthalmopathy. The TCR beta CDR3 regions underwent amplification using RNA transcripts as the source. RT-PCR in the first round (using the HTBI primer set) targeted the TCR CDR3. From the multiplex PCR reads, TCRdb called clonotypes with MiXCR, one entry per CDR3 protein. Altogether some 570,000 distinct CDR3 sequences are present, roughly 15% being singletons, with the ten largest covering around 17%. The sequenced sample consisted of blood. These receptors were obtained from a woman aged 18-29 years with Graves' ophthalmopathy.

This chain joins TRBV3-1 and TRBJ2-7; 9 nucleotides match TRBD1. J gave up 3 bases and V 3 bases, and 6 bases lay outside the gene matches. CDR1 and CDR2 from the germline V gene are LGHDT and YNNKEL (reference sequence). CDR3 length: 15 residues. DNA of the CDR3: TGTGCCAGCAGCCATGAGGGACAGGGCCTCTACGAGCAGTACTTC. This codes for CASSHEGQGLYEQYF.

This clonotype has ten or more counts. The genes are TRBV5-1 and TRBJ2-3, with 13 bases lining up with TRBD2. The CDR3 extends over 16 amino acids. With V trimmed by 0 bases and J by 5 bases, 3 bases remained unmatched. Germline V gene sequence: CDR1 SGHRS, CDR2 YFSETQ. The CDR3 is CASSLEGLAGIDTQYF. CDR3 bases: TGCGCCAGCAGCTTGGAGGGACTAGCGGGAATAGATACGCAGTATTTT. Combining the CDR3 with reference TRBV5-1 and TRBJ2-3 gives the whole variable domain KAGVTQTPRYLIKTRGQQVTLSCSPISGHRSVSWYQQTPGQGLQFLFEYFSETQRNKGNFPGRFSGRQFSNSRSEMNVSTLELGDSALYLCASSLEGLAGIDTQYFGPGTRLTVL.

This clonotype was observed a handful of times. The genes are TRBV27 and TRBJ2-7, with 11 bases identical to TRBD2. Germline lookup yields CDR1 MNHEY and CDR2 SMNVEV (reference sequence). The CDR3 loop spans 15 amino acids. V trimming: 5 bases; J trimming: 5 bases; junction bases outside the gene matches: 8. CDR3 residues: CASSHSGGAYHEQYF. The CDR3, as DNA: TGTGCCAGCAGTCATAGCGGGGGGGCCTACCACGAGCAGTACTTC.

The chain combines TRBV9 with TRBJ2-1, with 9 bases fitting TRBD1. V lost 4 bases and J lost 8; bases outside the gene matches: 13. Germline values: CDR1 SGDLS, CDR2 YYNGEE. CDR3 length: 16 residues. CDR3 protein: CASSPRGGGQGHEQFF. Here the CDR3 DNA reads TGTGCCAGCAGCCCAAGAGGGGGGGGACAGGGCCATGAGCAGTTCTTC.

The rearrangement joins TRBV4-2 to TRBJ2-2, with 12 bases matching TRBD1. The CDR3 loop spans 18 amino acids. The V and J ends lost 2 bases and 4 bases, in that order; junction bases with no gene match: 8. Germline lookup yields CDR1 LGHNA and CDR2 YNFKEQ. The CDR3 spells CASSQPGQGARATGELFF. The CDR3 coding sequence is TGTGCCAGCAGCCAACCGGGACAGGGGGCTCGGGCCACCGGGGAGCTGTTTTTT.

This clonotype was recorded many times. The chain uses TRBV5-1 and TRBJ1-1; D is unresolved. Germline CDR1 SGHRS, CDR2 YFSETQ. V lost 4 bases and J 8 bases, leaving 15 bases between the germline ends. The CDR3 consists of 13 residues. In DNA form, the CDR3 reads TGCGCCAGCAGCCTGGAGGGCCCCGTAGAAGCTTTCTTT. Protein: CASSLEGPVEAFF.

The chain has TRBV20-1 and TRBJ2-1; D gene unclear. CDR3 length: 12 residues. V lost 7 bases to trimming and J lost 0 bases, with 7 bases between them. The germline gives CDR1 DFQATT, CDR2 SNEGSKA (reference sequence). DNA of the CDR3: TGCAGTGTGACCGTCTCCTACAATGAGCAGTTCTTC. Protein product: CSVTVSYNEQFF.

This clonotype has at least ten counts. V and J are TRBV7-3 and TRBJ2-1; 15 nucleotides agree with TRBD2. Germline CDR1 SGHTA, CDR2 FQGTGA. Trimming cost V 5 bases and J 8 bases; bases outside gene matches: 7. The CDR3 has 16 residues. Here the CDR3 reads CASSTGLAGGLDEQFF. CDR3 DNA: TGTGCCAGCAGCACCGGACTAGCGGGGGGGCTGGATGAGCAGTTCTTC.

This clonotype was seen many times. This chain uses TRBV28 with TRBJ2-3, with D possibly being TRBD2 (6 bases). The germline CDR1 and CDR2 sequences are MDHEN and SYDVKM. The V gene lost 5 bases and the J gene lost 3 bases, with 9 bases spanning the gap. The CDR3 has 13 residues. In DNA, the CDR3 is TGTGCCAGCAGTCGGAGGGAAACAGATACGCAGTATTTT. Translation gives CASSRRETDTQYF.

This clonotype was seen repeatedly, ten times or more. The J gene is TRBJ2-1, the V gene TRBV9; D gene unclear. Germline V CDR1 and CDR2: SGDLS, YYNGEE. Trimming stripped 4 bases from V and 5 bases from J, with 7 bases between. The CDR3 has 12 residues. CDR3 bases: TGTGCCAGCAGCCCCCACGACAATGAGCAGTTCTTC. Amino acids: CASSPHDNEQFF.

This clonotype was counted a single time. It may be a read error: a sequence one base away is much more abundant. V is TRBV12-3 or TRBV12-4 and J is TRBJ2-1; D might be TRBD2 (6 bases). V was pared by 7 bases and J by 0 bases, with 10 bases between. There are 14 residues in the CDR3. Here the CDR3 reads CASNDGSSYNEQFF. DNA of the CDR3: TGTGCCAGCAATGACGGGAGCTCCTACAATGAGCAGTTCTTC.

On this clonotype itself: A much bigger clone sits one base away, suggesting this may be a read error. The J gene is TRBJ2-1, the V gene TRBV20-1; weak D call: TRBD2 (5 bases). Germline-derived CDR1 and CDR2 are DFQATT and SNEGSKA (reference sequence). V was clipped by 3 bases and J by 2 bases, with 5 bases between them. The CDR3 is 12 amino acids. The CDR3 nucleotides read TGCAGTGCTAGCGGGACCTACAATGAGCAGTTCTTC. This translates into CSASGTYNEQFF.

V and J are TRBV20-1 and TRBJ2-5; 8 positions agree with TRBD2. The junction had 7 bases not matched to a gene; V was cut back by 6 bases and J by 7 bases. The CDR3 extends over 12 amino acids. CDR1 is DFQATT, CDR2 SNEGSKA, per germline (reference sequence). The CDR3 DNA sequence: TGCAGTGCCGGGGGGGGGGCAAGGACCCAGTACTTC. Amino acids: CSAGGGARTQYF.

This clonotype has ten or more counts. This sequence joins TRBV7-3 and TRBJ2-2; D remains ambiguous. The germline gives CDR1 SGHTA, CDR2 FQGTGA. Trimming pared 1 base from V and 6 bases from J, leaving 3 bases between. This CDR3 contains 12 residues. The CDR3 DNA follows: TGTGCCAGCAGCTTAAGGGCCGGGGAGCTGTTTTTT. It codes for CASSLRAGELFF.

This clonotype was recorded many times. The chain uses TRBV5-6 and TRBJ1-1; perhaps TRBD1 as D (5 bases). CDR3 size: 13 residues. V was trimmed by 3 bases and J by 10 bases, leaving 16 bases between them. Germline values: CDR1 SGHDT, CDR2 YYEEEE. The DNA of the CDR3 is TGTGCCAGCAGCTCGGGGTCGAGGAGGGGAGCTTTCTTT. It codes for CASSSGSRRGAFF.

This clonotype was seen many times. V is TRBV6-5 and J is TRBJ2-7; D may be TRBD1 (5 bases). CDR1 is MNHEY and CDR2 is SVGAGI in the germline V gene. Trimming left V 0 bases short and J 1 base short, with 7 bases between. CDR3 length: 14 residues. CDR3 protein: CASSYSPGSYEQYF. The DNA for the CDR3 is TGTGCCAGCAGTTACTCGCCAGGGTCCTACGAGCAGTACTTC.

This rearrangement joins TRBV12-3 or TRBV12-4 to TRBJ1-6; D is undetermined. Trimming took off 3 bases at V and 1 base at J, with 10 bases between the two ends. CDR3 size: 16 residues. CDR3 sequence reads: CASSFPGESYNSPLHF. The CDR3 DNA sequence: TGTGCCAGCAGTTTCCCCGGGGAGTCCTATAATTCACCCCTCCACTTT.

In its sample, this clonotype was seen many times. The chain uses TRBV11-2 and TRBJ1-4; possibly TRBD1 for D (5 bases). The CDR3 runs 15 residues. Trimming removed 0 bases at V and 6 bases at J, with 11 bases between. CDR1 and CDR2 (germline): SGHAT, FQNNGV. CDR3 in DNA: TGTGCCAGCAGCTTAGAGGCAGGGCGGTATGAAAAACTGTTTTTT. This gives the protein CASSLEAGRYEKLFF.

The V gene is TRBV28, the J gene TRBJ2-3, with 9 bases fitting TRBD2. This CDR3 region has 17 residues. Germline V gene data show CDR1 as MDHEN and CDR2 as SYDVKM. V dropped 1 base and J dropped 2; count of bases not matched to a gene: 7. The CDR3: CASSLSGLAYTTDTQYF. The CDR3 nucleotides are TGTGCCAGCAGTTTATCCGGACTAGCGTATACCACAGATACGCAGTATTTT. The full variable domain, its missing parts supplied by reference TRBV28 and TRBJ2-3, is DVKVTQSSRYLVKRTGEKVFLECVQDMDHENMFWYRQDPGLGLRLIYFSYDVKMKEKGDIPEGYSVSREKKERFSLILESASTNQTSMYLCASSLSGLAYTTDTQYFGPGTRLTVL.

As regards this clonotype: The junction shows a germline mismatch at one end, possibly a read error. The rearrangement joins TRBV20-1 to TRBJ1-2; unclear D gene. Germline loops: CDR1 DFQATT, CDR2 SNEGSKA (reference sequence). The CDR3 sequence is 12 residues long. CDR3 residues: CSAGEREDGYTF. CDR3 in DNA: TGCAGTGCTGGAGAGAGGGAGGATGGCTACACCTTC.

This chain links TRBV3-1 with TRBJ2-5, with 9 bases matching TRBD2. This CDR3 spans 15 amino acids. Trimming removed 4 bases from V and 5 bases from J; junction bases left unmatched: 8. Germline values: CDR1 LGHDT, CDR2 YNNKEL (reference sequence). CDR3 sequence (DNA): TGTGCCAGCAGCCGCCGCGGGAGGGCGGAGGAGACCCAGTACTTC. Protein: CASSRRGRAEETQYF.

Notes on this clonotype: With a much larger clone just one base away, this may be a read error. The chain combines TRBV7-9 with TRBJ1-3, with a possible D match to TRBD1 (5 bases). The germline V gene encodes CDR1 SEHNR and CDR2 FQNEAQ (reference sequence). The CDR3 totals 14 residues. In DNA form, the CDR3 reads TGTGTCAGCAGCTACGACAGTGCTGGAAACACCATATATTTT. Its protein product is CVSSYDSAGNTIYF.

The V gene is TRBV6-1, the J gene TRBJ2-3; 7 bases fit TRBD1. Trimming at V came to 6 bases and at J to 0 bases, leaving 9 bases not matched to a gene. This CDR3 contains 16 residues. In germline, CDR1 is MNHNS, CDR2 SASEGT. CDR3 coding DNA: TGTGCCAGCAGCGAGACAGGGCAACTGAGCACAGATACGCAGTATTTT. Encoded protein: CASSETGQLSTDTQYF.

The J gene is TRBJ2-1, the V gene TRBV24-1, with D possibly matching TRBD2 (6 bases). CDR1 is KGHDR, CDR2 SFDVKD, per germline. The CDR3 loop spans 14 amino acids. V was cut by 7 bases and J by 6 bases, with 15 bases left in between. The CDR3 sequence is CATSTPRLGNEQFF. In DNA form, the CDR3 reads TGTGCCACCAGCACTCCAAGACTAGGCAATGAGCAGTTCTTC.

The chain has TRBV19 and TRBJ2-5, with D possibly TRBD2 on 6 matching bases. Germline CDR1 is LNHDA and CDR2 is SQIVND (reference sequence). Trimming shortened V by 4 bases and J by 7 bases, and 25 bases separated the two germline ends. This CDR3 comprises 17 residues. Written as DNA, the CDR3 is TGTGCCAGTAGTACCACCAGCGGAGGGGCCTTCGTACGGACCCAGTACTTC. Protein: CASSTTSGGAFVRTQYF.